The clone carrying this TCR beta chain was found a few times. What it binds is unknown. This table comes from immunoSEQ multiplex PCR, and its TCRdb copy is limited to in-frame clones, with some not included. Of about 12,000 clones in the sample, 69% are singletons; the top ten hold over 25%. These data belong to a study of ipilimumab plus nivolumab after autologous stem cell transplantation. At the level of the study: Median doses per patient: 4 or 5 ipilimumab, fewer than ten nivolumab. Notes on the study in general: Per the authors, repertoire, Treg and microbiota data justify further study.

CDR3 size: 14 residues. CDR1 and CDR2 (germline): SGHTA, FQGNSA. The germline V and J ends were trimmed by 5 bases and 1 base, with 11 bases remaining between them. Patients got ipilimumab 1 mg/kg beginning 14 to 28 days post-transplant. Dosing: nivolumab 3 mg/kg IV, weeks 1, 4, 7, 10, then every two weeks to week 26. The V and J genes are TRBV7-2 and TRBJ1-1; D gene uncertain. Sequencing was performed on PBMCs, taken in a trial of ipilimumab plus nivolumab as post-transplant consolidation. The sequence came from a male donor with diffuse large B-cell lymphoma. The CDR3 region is CASSTTPPNTEAFF. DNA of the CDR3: TGTGCCAGCAGCACCACGCCGCCGAACACTGAAGCTTTCTTT.